This TCR beta chain was sequenced during a study of blood T cell repertoires in COVID-19. Study information: PBMCs, B-cell-depleted T cells, or T cells were the source of the cDNA or gDNA that made up the material.

Authors' data handling: Amplified reference gene primers provided the basis for estimating nucleated cell counts. Generated by immunoSEQ multiplex PCR, the TCRdb table keeps only in-frame clones and is missing some. D and trimming were read from the DNA, whereas the V and J calls and clone size are those reported in that table. Of around 300,000 clones listed, 85% were seen once; the top ten hold 10% to 15%. Germline V gives CDR1 SGHRS, CDR2 YFSETQ. The CDR3 spans 15 residues. The germline V and J ends were trimmed by 0 bases and 1 base, with 10 bases remaining between them. The sequenced material came from peripheral blood. This chain uses TRBV5-1 with TRBJ1-1, with no clear D. The source of this sequence is a human donor in a cohort sampled during active COVID-19. The CDR3 loop reads CASSLVGESNTEAFF. CDR3 DNA: TGCGCCAGCAGCTTGGTTGGGGAGTCGAACACTGAAGCTTTCTTT.